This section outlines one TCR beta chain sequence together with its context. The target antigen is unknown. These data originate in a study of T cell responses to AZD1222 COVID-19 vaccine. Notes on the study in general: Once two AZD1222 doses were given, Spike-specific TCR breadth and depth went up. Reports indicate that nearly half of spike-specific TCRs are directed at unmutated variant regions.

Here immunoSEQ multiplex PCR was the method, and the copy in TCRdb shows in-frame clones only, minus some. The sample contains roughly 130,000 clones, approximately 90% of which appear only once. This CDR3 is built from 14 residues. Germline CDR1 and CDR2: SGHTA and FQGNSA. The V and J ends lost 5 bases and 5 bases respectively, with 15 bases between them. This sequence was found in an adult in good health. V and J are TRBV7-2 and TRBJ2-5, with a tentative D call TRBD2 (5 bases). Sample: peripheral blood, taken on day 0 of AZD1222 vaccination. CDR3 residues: CASSPVATGETQYF. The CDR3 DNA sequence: TGTGCCAGCAGCCCAGTGGCTACGGGGGAGACCCAGTACTTC. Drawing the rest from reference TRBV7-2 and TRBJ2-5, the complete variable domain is GAGVSQSPSNKVTEKGKDVELRCDPISGHTALYWYRQSLGQGLEFLIYFQGNSAPDKSGLPSDRFSAERTGGSVSTLTIQRTQQEDSAVYLCASSPVATGETQYFGPGTRLLVL.